The rows below give T cell receptor beta chains drawn from one sample of a study of CD8 T cells in Susac syndrome. From the immunoSEQ multiplex PCR reads, TCRdb called clonotypes with MiXCR, one entry per CDR3 protein. The sample gives some 180,000 distinct CDR3 sequences, approximately 95% of which show up once; 0.085% to 0.12% is in the top ten. What was sequenced was CD4+ T cells from PBMCs. The receptors come from a human donor in good health. The CDR3 runs from the conserved cysteine through the conserved F or W. The order of the fields is J gene, V gene, D gene, clone size, CDR3 DNA, CDR3 protein. D genes are given only for firm matches. Size values are once, few and many counts, or a class for expanded clones, and some rows have none.

j_gene: TRBJ1-5; v_gene: TRBV2; d_gene: TRBD1; abundance: -; CDR3nt: TGTGCCAGCAGTGATAGGGGGCAGGAGAATCAGCCCCAGCATTTT; CDR3aa: CASSDRGQENQPQHF
j_gene: TRBJ2-1; v_gene: TRBV20-1; d_gene: TRBD2; abundance: -; CDR3nt: TGCAGTGCTAGAGGGGTCGTAGCGGGTAAATACAATGAGCAGTTCTTC; CDR3aa: CSARGVVAGKYNEQFF
j_gene: TRBJ2-7; v_gene: TRBV28; d_gene: -; abundance: -; CDR3nt: TGTGCCAGCAGTTTACCCCCGGTTTCCTACGAGCAGTACTTC; CDR3aa: CASSLPPVSYEQYF
j_gene: TRBJ2-2; v_gene: TRBV5-1; d_gene: TRBD1; abundance: -; CDR3nt: TGCGCCAGCAGCCTGGACAGGGCGAACACCGGGGAGCTGTTTTTT; CDR3aa: CASSLDRANTGELFF
j_gene: TRBJ2-4; v_gene: TRBV30; d_gene: -; abundance: -; CDR3nt: TGTGCCTGGAGTAGAGGGGCCCCCGGGACCTCGGACATTCAGTACTTC; CDR3aa: CAWSRGAPGTSDIQYF
j_gene: TRBJ2-1; v_gene: TRBV3-1; d_gene: -; abundance: -; CDR3nt: TGTGCCAGCAGCCAAGACCACGGAGTCTACAATGAGCAGTTCTTC; CDR3aa: CASSQDHGVYNEQFF
j_gene: TRBJ1-4; v_gene: TRBV19; d_gene: TRBD1; abundance: -; CDR3nt: TGTGCCAGCAGGGACAGCCCCGACGAAAAACTGTTTTTT; CDR3aa: CASRDSPDEKLFF
j_gene: TRBJ2-3; v_gene: TRBV20-1; d_gene: -; abundance: -; CDR3nt: TGCAGTGCCACCCGGGGGTTCGACACAGATACGCAGTATTTT; CDR3aa: CSATRGFDTDTQYF
j_gene: TRBJ2-6; v_gene: TRBV6-2/TRBV6-3; d_gene: -; abundance: -; CDR3nt: TGTGCCAGCAGTTACGCCACCTTGAGCCAGTCTGGGGCCAACGTCCTGACTTTC; CDR3aa: CASSYATLSQSGANVLTF
j_gene: TRBJ1-1; v_gene: TRBV4-3; d_gene: -; abundance: once; CDR3nt: TGCGCCAGCAGCCAAGATTGGACGGGGGCTCACACTGAAGCTTTCTTT; CDR3aa: CASSQDWTGAHTEAFF
j_gene: TRBJ2-1; v_gene: TRBV30; d_gene: -; abundance: once; CDR3nt: TGTGCCTGGAGTGTACAAACGGGGATTGAGCAGTTCTTC; CDR3aa: CAWSVQTGIEQFF
j_gene: TRBJ2-1; v_gene: TRBV30; d_gene: -; abundance: -; CDR3nt: TGTGCCTGGAGTCCGAGCTCCTACAATGAGCAGTTCTTC; CDR3aa: CAWSPSSYNEQFF
j_gene: TRBJ2-2; v_gene: TRBV30; d_gene: -; abundance: -; CDR3nt: TGTGCCTGGAGTGTACGGATCGGGGAGCTGTTTTTT; CDR3aa: CAWSVRIGELFF
j_gene: TRBJ1-5; v_gene: TRBV29-1; d_gene: TRBD1; abundance: -; CDR3nt: TGCAGCGCTATACAGGGGACTGGGCAGCCCCAGCATTTT; CDR3aa: CSAIQGTGQPQHF
j_gene: TRBJ2-3; v_gene: TRBV29-1; d_gene: -; abundance: -; CDR3nt: TGCAGCGTAGGGACTGGACTCCCAGATACGCAGTATTTT; CDR3aa: CSVGTGLPDTQYF
j_gene: TRBJ1-2; v_gene: TRBV30; d_gene: TRBD1; abundance: -; CDR3nt: TGTGCCTGGTCCGCAGGGGGAAATGGCTACACCTTC; CDR3aa: CAWSAGGNGYTF
j_gene: TRBJ2-7; v_gene: TRBV4-3; d_gene: -; abundance: -; CDR3nt: TGCGCCAGCAGCCAAGAAGGGCAGGACTTGGCCGAGCAGTACTTC; CDR3aa: CASSQEGQDLAEQYF
j_gene: TRBJ2-6; v_gene: TRBV11-3; d_gene: -; abundance: -; CDR3nt: TGTGCCAGCAGCCCGGGTGGTGGGGCCAACGTCCTGACTTTC; CDR3aa: CASSPGGGANVLTF
j_gene: TRBJ2-1; v_gene: TRBV5-1; d_gene: -; abundance: few; CDR3nt: TGCGCCAGCAGCCGGACGGGGAAACGGAATGAGCAGTTCTTC; CDR3aa: CASSRTGKRNEQFF
j_gene: TRBJ1-1; v_gene: TRBV29-1; d_gene: -; abundance: once; CDR3nt: TGCAGCGTCGCGGACGGCACTGAAGCTTTCTTT; CDR3aa: CSVADGTEAFF